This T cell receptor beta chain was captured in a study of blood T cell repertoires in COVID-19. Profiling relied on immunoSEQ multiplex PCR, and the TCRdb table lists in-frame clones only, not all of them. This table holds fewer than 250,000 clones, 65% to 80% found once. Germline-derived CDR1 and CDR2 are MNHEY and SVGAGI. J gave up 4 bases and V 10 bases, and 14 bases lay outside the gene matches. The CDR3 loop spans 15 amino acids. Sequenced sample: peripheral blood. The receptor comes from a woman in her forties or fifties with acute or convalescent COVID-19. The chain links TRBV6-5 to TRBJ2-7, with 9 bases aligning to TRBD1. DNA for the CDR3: TGTGCCACCGCCCCGGGACAGGGTGTCGTTTACGAGCAGTACTTC. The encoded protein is CATAPGQGVVYEQYF.